These 11 T cell receptor beta chains share one sample of origin, sequenced in a study of regulatory T cells in long-lasting Graves disease. The time point denotes: newly diagnosed GD, antithyroid drugs for less than 3 months. PBMC RNA served as the TCR library source. Arm-PCR of CDR3 regions and iRepertoire HTBI primers were used to build TCR beta libraries. TCRdb used MiXCR to reprocess the multiplex PCR reads, holding one entry per CDR3 protein. The table records 550,000 to 700,000 distinct CDR3 sequences, 15% to 20% of them present only once. These data are also associated with another study on T cells in Graves' hyperthyroidism and ophthalmopathy.

The sequenced sample was peripheral blood mononuclear cells (PBMCs), obtained at new diagnosis, from a patient treated with antithyroid drugs. The receptor source for this set is a man younger than 35 with Graves disease.

The chain couples TRBV30 to TRBJ2-5; D remains unclear. CDR3 length equals 12 residues. V lost 0 bases to trimming and J lost 9 bases, with 11 bases between them. The germline CDR1 and CDR2 sequences are GTSNPN and SVGIG (reference sequence). CDR3 bases: TGTGCCTGGAGTGTCCCAGCTCGCGCCCAGTACTTC. Encoded protein: CAWSVPARAQYF.

In its sample, this clonotype was seen many times. The CDR3 nucleotides read TGTGCCAGCAGTGAGTTCCATTCCTATGAGCAGTTCTTC. Translating it yields CASSEFHSYEQFF. The J gene is TRBJ2-1, the V gene TRBV2; no definite D call. Looked up from germline, CDR1 is SNHLY and CDR2 is FYNNEI. The CDR3 sequence is 13 residues long. Trimming stripped 3 bases from V and 8 bases from J, with 11 bases between. Filled out from reference TRBV2 and TRBJ2-1, the complete variable domain reads EPEVTQTPSHQVTQMGQEVILRCVPISNHLYFYWYRQILGQKVEFLVSFYNNEISEKSEIFDDQFSVERPDGSNFTLKIRSTKLEDSAMYFCASSEFHSYEQFFGPGTRLTVL.

This clonotype was recorded at least ten times. J is TRBJ1-2 and V is TRBV27; 8 bases line up with TRBD1. With V trimmed by 6 bases and J by 6 bases, 12 bases remained unmatched. The CDR3 length is 15 residues. Germline CDR1 MNHEY, CDR2 SMNVEV (reference sequence). The CDR3 DNA reads as TGTGCCAGCAGCCCCTTCGGACAGGGAGACAATGGCTACACCTTC. Translated: CASSPFGQGDNGYTF.

The sample holds a few counts of this clonotype. J is TRBJ2-4 and V is TRBV11-2, with TRBD1 identical over 7 bases. Germline CDR1 and CDR2: SGHAT and FQNNGV. Trimming took 5 bases from V and 7 from J; bases not matched to a gene: 8. This CDR3 has 14 residues. CDR3 sequence reads: CASSPIQGQNIQYF. For the CDR3, the DNA is TGTGCCAGCAGCCCTATACAGGGGCAGAACATTCAGTACTTC.

A remark on this clonotype: This may be a read error, as it is one base from a much larger clone. V usage is TRBV20-1 and J usage is TRBJ2-3; 9 bases map to TRBD2. Looked up from germline, CDR1 is DFQATT and CDR2 is SNEGSKA (reference sequence). Trimming at V came to 7 bases and at J to 2 bases, leaving 10 bases not matched to a gene. CDR3 length equals 15 residues. DNA for the CDR3: TGCAGTGGGACTAGCGAGGCGGCACTCACAGATACGCAGTATTTT. The encoded protein is CSGTSEAALTDTQYF.

This clonotype occurred a few times. The chain joins TRBV5-5 to TRBJ1-5; a possible D gene is TRBD1 (6 bases). V lost 4 bases and J lost 4, with 15 bases in between. Germline lookup yields CDR1 SGHKS and CDR2 YYEKEE (reference sequence). The CDR3 consists of 15 residues. The CDR3 bases are TGTGCCAGCAGCCGACTATCAGGGGTTAATCAGCCCCAGCATTTT. It yields the protein CASSRLSGVNQPQHF.

There are many counts of this clonotype. The chain links TRBV7-9 to TRBJ1-1; TRBD1 matches at 9 bases. CDR1 is SEHNR, CDR2 FQNEAQ, per germline (reference sequence). This CDR3 region has 14 residues. V lost 6 bases to trimming and J lost 1 base; unmatched junction nucleotides: 3. The CDR3 here is CASRATGGNTEAFF. CDR3 in DNA: TGTGCCAGCAGAGCGACAGGGGGGAACACTGAAGCTTTCTTT.

This clonotype appeared a few times. The rearrangement uses TRBV30 and TRBJ1-2; 8 nucleotides line up with TRBD1. CDR3 length equals 13 residues. The junction had 3 bases not matched to a gene; V was cut back by 0 bases and J by 6 bases. Looked up from germline, CDR1 is GTSNPN and CDR2 is SVGIG (reference sequence). CDR3 nucleotides: TGTGCCTGGAGTGTCCCAGGGGGCCATGGCTACACCTTC. Translation gives CAWSVPGGHGYTF.

This chain links TRBV5-6 with TRBJ2-2; the D is unclear. CDR3 size: 15 residues. Germline V gene lookup returns CDR1 SGHDT and CDR2 YYEEEE. Trimming removed 0 bases at V and 4 bases at J, with 10 bases between. As DNA, the CDR3 is TGTGCCAGCAGCTTGGCCGAGTCAGTCACCGGGGAGCTGTTTTTT. It translates to CASSLAESVTGELFF.

This clonotype was counted only a few times. V and J are TRBV5-6 and TRBJ2-1, with D unclear. CDR3 length: 16 amino acids. Between the trimmed V and J ends, which lost 7 bases and 3 bases, there was a span of 20 bases. CDR1 is SGHDT, CDR2 YYEEEE, per germline. In DNA, the CDR3 is TGTGCCAGCGCCCTGGCTGACCTGTCGGACTACAATGAGCAGTTCTTC. As protein: CASALADLSDYNEQFF.

In this sample, this clonotype turned up many times. The chain joins TRBV28 to TRBJ2-7, with 12 bases that match TRBD1. CDR3 length equals 17 residues. The germline V gene encodes CDR1 MDHEN and CDR2 SYDVKM. Trimming took 6 bases from V and 5 from J; bases not matched to a gene: 14. This chain's CDR3 is CASRDLLGQGAKNEQYF. The CDR3 DNA reads TGTGCCAGCAGGGACTTATTGGGACAGGGGGCGAAGAACGAGCAGTACTTC.